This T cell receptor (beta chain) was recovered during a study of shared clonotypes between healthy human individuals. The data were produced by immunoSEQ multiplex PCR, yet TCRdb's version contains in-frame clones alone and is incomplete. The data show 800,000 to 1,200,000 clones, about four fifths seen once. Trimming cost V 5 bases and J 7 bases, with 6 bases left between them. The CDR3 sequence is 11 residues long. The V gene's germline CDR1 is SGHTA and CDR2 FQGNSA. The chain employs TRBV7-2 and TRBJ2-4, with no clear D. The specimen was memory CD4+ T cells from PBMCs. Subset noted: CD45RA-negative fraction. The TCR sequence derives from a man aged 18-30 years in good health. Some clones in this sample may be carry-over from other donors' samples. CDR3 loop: CASSRLNIQYF. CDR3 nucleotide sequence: TGTGCCAGCAGCCGCCTTAACATTCAGTACTTC. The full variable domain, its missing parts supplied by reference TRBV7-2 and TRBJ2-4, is GAGVSQSPSNKVTEKGKDVELRCDPISGHTALYWYRQSLGQGLEFLIYFQGNSAPDKSGLPSDRFSAERTGGSVSTLTIQRTQQEDSAVYLCASSRLNIQYFGAGTRLSVL.